The clone carrying this T cell receptor (beta chain) appeared many times. Its antigen is not identified. The data were taken from a study of response to subunit inactivated influenza vaccine. MiXCR was run by TCRdb on the RT-PCR reads, yielding one entry per CDR3 protein. This table has about 160,000 distinct CDR3 sequences, approximately 10% appearing once. Study-wide points: Few additional T cells are recruited per seasonal influenza vaccination, authors suggested.

The TCR comes from a man aged 45-65 years who received an inactivated influenza vaccine. The specimen was non-naive T cells sorted from PBMCs, collected roughly 48 days after vaccination.

The CDR3 protein is CSASPGTGPYEQYF. In nucleotides, the CDR3 is TGCAGTGCTAGTCCCGGGACTGGACCCTACGAGCAGTACTTC. This chain connects TRBV20-1 to TRBJ2-7; the D gene is possibly TRBD2 (6 bases). Germline-derived CDR1 and CDR2 are DFQATT and SNEGSKA (reference sequence). Between the trimmed V and J ends, which lost 3 bases and 2 bases, there was a span of 14 bases. The CDR3 totals 14 residues.